The clone carrying this T cell receptor beta chain was detected a few times. Its antigen is unidentified. This record belongs to a study of T-cell memory formation after mild COVID-19. Across the study: The TCR clusters were mostly specific to one donor.

Study-wide results and limits: CD4+ contracting clones were found mainly in CM and EM, and CD8+ ones in EMRA. Pre-infection memory contained some responding clones, which suggested that cross-reactive memory had joined. Later expanders leaned CD4+, whereas clones that contracted between day 15 and 85 were balanced CD4/CD8.

Looked up from germline, CDR1 is SEHNR and CDR2 is FQNEAQ (reference sequence). Trimming cost V 4 bases and J 8 bases; bases outside gene matches: 13. The CDR3 runs 16 residues. TCRdb reanalysed the 5' RACE reads using MiXCR and keeps one entry per CDR3 protein. In the table there are over 400,000 distinct CDR3 sequences, roughly a quarter of which are singletons. This TCR was sampled from an adult woman who had mild COVID-19 (a few samples of this study predate the infection). Cell type and time point are not known. The sample was PBMCs or a T cell subset sorted from them (not recorded which). The V call is TRBV7-9, the J call TRBJ2-1; 8 nucleotides line up with TRBD1. The CDR3 reads CASSSTGGTRTYEQFF. The CDR3 DNA reads as TGTGCCAGCAGCTCTACAGGGGGAACAAGGACTTATGAGCAGTTCTTC.